The present TCR beta chain was sequenced within a study of spatial heterogeneity in lung cancer. About the study: Alpha-chain detections were consistently fewer than beta-chain detections among the sequences.

General study results and limits: In tumors, expanded intratumoral alpha and beta TCR counts tracked mutation counts.

TCRdb fed the 5' RACE reads into MiXCR, producing one record per CDR3 protein. The data show about 1,400 distinct CDR3 sequences, with over 10% seen just once and under 20% held by the top ten. Described time point: sample taken at primary tumor resection. This clonotype was picked up a small number of times. Antigen unknown. The library was prepared for alpha chains; this beta chain is a stray read, so its frequency means little. The ends were cut back, 4 bases at V and 1 base at J, with 21 bases in the middle. Germline V gene lookup returns CDR1 SGHRS and CDR2 YFSETQ. This CDR3 has 17 residues. The receptor was isolated from a female donor with early-stage non-small cell lung cancer. V and J are TRBV5-1 and TRBJ2-7, with D maybe TRBD2 (5 bases). Sequenced material: lung tumor tissue, taken at surgery. This chain's CDR3 is CASSREAVNSASYEQYF. The DNA of the CDR3 is TGCGCCAGCAGCAGGGAAGCGGTGAACAGCGCATCCTACGAGCAGTACTTC.